These T cell receptor beta chains were read from a single sample in a study of cytomegalovirus exposure and HLA in healthy donors. TCRdb's table, derived via immunoSEQ multiplex PCR, lists solely in-frame clones and lacks some. The table includes about 100,000 clones, roughly three quarters detected once. Sample: PBMCs. The source of these receptors is a woman aged 60-75 years in good health and CMV-seronegative. Each CDR3 is given with its conserved first and last residue. A D gene is named only where the DNA matches it firmly. Size tells how often a clone was seen (once, few, many) or the class of an expanded clone, and some rows leave it out.

clone_size: NA
d_call: NA
j_call: TRBJ1-2
v_call: TRBV5-6
cdr3_aa: CASSLVAANYGYTF
cdr3_nt: TGTGCCAGCAGCTTGGTTGCAGCTAACTATGGCTACACCTTC

clone_size: NA
d_call: NA
j_call: TRBJ2-2
v_call: TRBV30
cdr3_aa: CAWSAIGGTGELFF
cdr3_nt: TGTGCCTGGAGTGCAATAGGGGGCACCGGGGAGCTGTTTTTT

clone_size: NA
d_call: TRBD2
j_call: TRBJ2-7
v_call: TRBV7-9
cdr3_aa: CASSLGLAGDYEQYF
cdr3_nt: TGTGCCAGCAGCTTAGGACTAGCGGGGGACTACGAGCAGTACTTC

clone_size: NA
d_call: TRBD1
j_call: TRBJ1-6
v_call: TRBV6-5
cdr3_aa: CASGTGNSPLHF
cdr3_nt: TGTGCCAGCGGGACAGGGAATTCACCCCTCCACTTT

clone_size: NA
d_call: NA
j_call: TRBJ1-6
v_call: TRBV2
cdr3_aa: CASSEVANSPLHF
cdr3_nt: TGTGCCAGCAGTGAAGTGGCAAATTCACCCCTCCACTTT

clone_size: NA
d_call: NA
j_call: TRBJ2-2
v_call: TRBV6-5
cdr3_aa: CASRNLRAGELFF
cdr3_nt: NA

clone_size: NA
d_call: TRBD2
j_call: TRBJ2-7
v_call: TRBV10-1
cdr3_aa: CAVQVAGTYEQYF
cdr3_nt: TGCGCTGTGCAGGTAGCGGGAACCTACGAGCAGTACTTC

clone_size: NA
d_call: NA
j_call: TRBJ1-5
v_call: TRBV28
cdr3_aa: CASFSGKNQPQHF
cdr3_nt: TGTGCCAGCTTCTCGGGTAAGAATCAGCCCCAGCATTTT

clone_size: NA
d_call: TRBD2
j_call: TRBJ2-1
v_call: TRBV10-3
cdr3_aa: CATRVLGTNYNEQFF
cdr3_nt: TGTGCCACCAGGGTATTGGGGACTAACTACAATGAGCAGTTCTTC

clone_size: NA
d_call: TRBD2
j_call: TRBJ2-3
v_call: TRBV28
cdr3_aa: CASSLLAGGRTDTQYF
cdr3_nt: TGTGCCAGCAGTTTACTAGCGGGGGGCAGGACAGATACGCAGTATTTT

clone_size: NA
d_call: NA
j_call: TRBJ2-3
v_call: TRBV2
cdr3_aa: CASKADLTTDTQYF
cdr3_nt: TGTGCCAGCAAAGCGGATCTTACCACAGATACGCAGTATTTT

clone_size: once
d_call: NA
j_call: TRBJ2-5
v_call: TRBV7-2
cdr3_aa: CASLRGAQETQYF
cdr3_nt: TGTGCCAGCCTCAGGGGGGCCCAAGAGACCCAGTACTTC

clone_size: NA
d_call: NA
j_call: TRBJ1-3
v_call: TRBV5-4
cdr3_aa: CASSLDSVSGNTIYF
cdr3_nt: TGTGCCAGCAGCTTGGATAGCGTATCTGGAAACACCATATATTTT

clone_size: NA
d_call: NA
j_call: TRBJ2-1
v_call: TRBV28
cdr3_aa: CASSPGDVYNEQFF
cdr3_nt: TGTGCCAGCAGCCCAGGGGACGTCTACAATGAGCAGTTCTTC

clone_size: NA
d_call: NA
j_call: TRBJ1-1
v_call: TRBV6-6
cdr3_aa: CASRPGRNTEAFF
cdr3_nt: TGTGCCAGTCGTCCTGGGAGGAACACTGAAGCTTTCTTT

clone_size: NA
d_call: TRBD2
j_call: TRBJ2-7
v_call: TRBV25-1
cdr3_aa: CASRLAGGYEQYF
cdr3_nt: TGTGCCAGCAGACTAGCGGGAGGGTACGAGCAGTACTTC

clone_size: few
d_call: NA
j_call: TRBJ1-1
v_call: TRBV7-2
cdr3_aa: CASSLVAGPEAFF
cdr3_nt: TGTGCCAGCAGCTTAGTAGCAGGGCCTGAAGCTTTCTTT

clone_size: few
d_call: NA
j_call: TRBJ1-5
v_call: TRBV28
cdr3_aa: CASSRGSQPQHF
cdr3_nt: TGTGCCAGCAGTCGGGGGAGTCAGCCCCAGCATTTT

clone_size: few
d_call: NA
j_call: TRBJ1-5
v_call: TRBV7-2
cdr3_aa: CASSLAGQGGHWPQHF
cdr3_nt: TGTGCCAGCAGCTTAGCCGGGCAGGGAGGGCATTGGCCCCAGCATTTT

clone_size: NA
d_call: TRBD1
j_call: TRBJ1-5
v_call: TRBV7-9
cdr3_aa: CASSGQGLPWGQPQHF
cdr3_nt: TGTGCCAGCAGCGGACAGGGCCTTCCCTGGGGTCAGCCCCAGCATTTT

clone_size: NA
d_call: NA
j_call: TRBJ1-1
v_call: TRBV5-1
cdr3_aa: CASSLARDTEAFF
cdr3_nt: TGCGCCAGCAGCTTGGCCAGGGACACTGAAGCTTTCTTT

clone_size: NA
d_call: TRBD1
j_call: TRBJ2-4
v_call: TRBV19
cdr3_aa: CASSPRDSSLAKNIQYF
cdr3_nt: TGTGCCAGTAGTCCCCGGGACAGCTCGTTAGCCAAAAACATTCAGTACTTC

clone_size: few
d_call: NA
j_call: TRBJ1-3
v_call: TRBV7-2
cdr3_aa: CASSLLGNTIYF
cdr3_nt: TGTGCCAGCAGCCTGTTAGGAAACACCATATATTTT

clone_size: NA
d_call: NA
j_call: TRBJ1-2
v_call: TRBV29-1
cdr3_aa: CSVDGQSGYGYTF
cdr3_nt: TGCAGCGTTGACGGACAGTCTGGCTATGGCTACACCTTC